This is a list of T cell receptor beta chains from one sample in a study of cytomegalovirus exposure and HLA in healthy donors. This table comes from immunoSEQ multiplex PCR, and its TCRdb copy is limited to in-frame clones, with some not included. The sample has under 200,000 clones, nearly 80% seen once. Sequencing was performed on PBMCs. These receptors originate from a man aged 50 or older in good health and CMV-seropositive. The CDR3 runs from the conserved cysteine through the conserved F or W. The order of the fields is CDR3 protein, CDR3 DNA, clone size, J gene, V gene, D gene. The D gene is left open where the match is weak. Size is omitted from some rows. Given values are once, few, many or a class for expanded clones.

CDR3 protein: CASSLLAGAVTGELFF
CDR3 DNA: TGTGCCAGCAGCTTGCTAGCGGGGGCGGTCACCGGGGAGCTGTTTTTT
clone size: .
J gene: TRBJ2-2
V gene: TRBV5-4
D gene: TRBD2

CDR3 protein: CATRQGMEYGYTF
CDR3 DNA: TGTGCCACCCGACAGGGTATGGAATATGGCTACACCTTC
clone size: .
J gene: TRBJ1-2
V gene: TRBV2
D gene: TRBD1

CDR3 protein: CASSFRDRRDTEAFF
CDR3 DNA: TGTGCCAGCAGTTTCCGGGACAGAAGGGACACTGAAGCTTTCTTT
clone size: .
J gene: TRBJ1-1
V gene: TRBV6-1
D gene: TRBD1

CDR3 protein: CASSSLVETQYF
CDR3 DNA: TGTGCCAGCAGCTCCCTTGTTGAGACCCAGTACTTC
clone size: .
J gene: TRBJ2-5
V gene: TRBV7-9
D gene: .

CDR3 protein: CASTAAGKETQYF
CDR3 DNA: TGTGCCAGCACGGCGGCAGGGAAAGAGACCCAGTACTTC
clone size: .
J gene: TRBJ2-5
V gene: TRBV28
D gene: .

CDR3 protein: CASSLGTSTDTQYF
CDR3 DNA: TGTGCCAGCAGCCTTGGGACTAGCACAGATACGCAGTATTTT
clone size: .
J gene: TRBJ2-3
V gene: TRBV7-3
D gene: .

CDR3 protein: CASSQGGGNQPQHF
CDR3 DNA: TGTGCCAGCAGCCAGGGTGGCGGCAATCAGCCCCAGCATTTT
clone size: .
J gene: TRBJ1-5
V gene: TRBV28
D gene: .

CDR3 protein: CASSLLDRTGGADTQYF
CDR3 DNA: TGTGCCAGCAGCTTACTCGACAGGACAGGTGGTGCAGATACGCAGTATTTT
clone size: .
J gene: TRBJ2-3
V gene: TRBV7-3
D gene: TRBD1

CDR3 protein: CASSIVLLSTDTQYF
CDR3 DNA: TGTGCCAGTAGTATTGTACTACTTAGCACAGATACGCAGTATTTT
clone size: .
J gene: TRBJ2-3
V gene: TRBV19
D gene: .

CDR3 protein: CASSPPDSTTDTQYF
CDR3 DNA: TGTGCCAGCTCACCACCAGACAGTACCACAGATACGCAGTATTTT
clone size: .
J gene: TRBJ2-3
V gene: TRBV18
D gene: .

CDR3 protein: CASSQTGGLGSDTQYF
CDR3 DNA: TGCGCCAGCAGTCAAACAGGGGGCCTCGGGTCAGATACGCAGTATTTT
clone size: .
J gene: TRBJ2-3
V gene: TRBV5-1
D gene: TRBD1

CDR3 protein: CSVVGLLGYEQYF
CDR3 DNA: TGCAGCGTTGTGGGCTTACTAGGCTACGAGCAGTACTTC
clone size: once
J gene: TRBJ2-7
V gene: TRBV29-1
D gene: .

CDR3 protein: CASSLYYSGANVLTF
CDR3 DNA: TGTGCCAGCAGTTTATATTACTCTGGGGCCAACGTCCTGACTTTC
clone size: .
J gene: TRBJ2-6
V gene: TRBV27
D gene: .

CDR3 protein: CASKAGTGFYEQYF
CDR3 DNA: TGTGCCAGCAAAGCCGGGACAGGGTTCTACGAGCAGTACTTC
clone size: .
J gene: TRBJ2-7
V gene: TRBV27
D gene: TRBD1

CDR3 protein: CASSQVVLRAGLAGGPEETQYF
CDR3 DNA: TGCGCCAGCAGCCAAGTAGTTCTACGGGCGGGGCTAGCGGGGGGGCCTGAAGAGACCCAGTACTTC
clone size: once
J gene: TRBJ2-5
V gene: TRBV4-3
D gene: TRBD2

CDR3 protein: CASSPRGGANTGELFF
CDR3 DNA: TGTGCCAGCAGCCCCCGGGGGGGAGCGAACACCGGGGAGCTGTTTTTT
clone size: .
J gene: TRBJ2-2
V gene: TRBV9
D gene: TRBD2

CDR3 protein: CASSLLPSGTSYEQYF
CDR3 DNA: TGTGCCAGCAGTTTACTGCCTAGCGGCACCTCCTACGAGCAGTACTTC
clone size: .
J gene: TRBJ2-7
V gene: TRBV27
D gene: TRBD2

CDR3 protein: CASSMGTGPAGEAFF
CDR3 DNA: TGTGCCAGCAGCATGGGGACAGGGCCCGCGGGTGAAGCTTTCTTT
clone size: .
J gene: TRBJ1-1
V gene: TRBV5-5
D gene: TRBD1

CDR3 protein: CASSVVAGDGELFF
CDR3 DNA: TGTGCCAGCAGCGTAGTTGCGGGGGACGGGGAGCTGTTTTTT
clone size: .
J gene: TRBJ2-2
V gene: TRBV9
D gene: TRBD2

CDR3 protein: CASSRGRTNEKLFF
CDR3 DNA: TGTGCCAGTAGTCGGGGGAGAACTAATGAAAAACTGTTTTTT
clone size: .
J gene: TRBJ1-4
V gene: TRBV19
D gene: .

CDR3 protein: CASSVGGGPYNEQFF
CDR3 DNA: TGTGCCAGCAGCGTAGGCGGGGGGCCCTACAATGAGCAGTTCTTC
clone size: .
J gene: TRBJ2-1
V gene: TRBV9
D gene: TRBD2

CDR3 protein: CASSLEGGAGRMGAQYF
CDR3 DNA: TGTGCCAGCAGCTTAGAGGGAGGGGCGGGGAGAATGGGGGCCCAGTACTTC
clone size: .
J gene: TRBJ2-5
V gene: TRBV7-2
D gene: TRBD2

CDR3 protein: CASSYRGRKEEKLFF
CDR3 DNA: TGTGCCAGCAGTTACCGGGGAAGGAAGGAGGAAAAACTGTTTTTT
clone size: .
J gene: TRBJ1-4
V gene: TRBV6-5
D gene: .

CDR3 protein: CASKPETGASNTGELFF
CDR3 DNA: TGTGCCAGCAAACCCGAGACAGGGGCCTCGAACACCGGGGAGCTGTTTTTT
clone size: .
J gene: TRBJ2-2
V gene: TRBV25-1
D gene: TRBD1

CDR3 protein: CASSFMGQGALSNEKLFF
CDR3 DNA: TGCGCCAGCAGCTTTATGGGACAGGGCGCTTTGAGTAATGAAAAACTGTTTTTT
clone size: .
J gene: TRBJ1-4
V gene: TRBV5-1
D gene: TRBD1

CDR3 protein: CSSRTGFSRDRGDTEAFF
CDR3 DNA: TGTTCCAGCCGAACGGGTTTTTCTAGGGACAGGGGGGACACTGAAGCTTTCTTT
clone size: .
J gene: TRBJ1-1
V gene: TRBV7-9
D gene: TRBD1

CDR3 protein: CASSYSVRQETQYF
CDR3 DNA: TGTGCCAGCAGTTACTCTGTCAGGCAAGAGACCCAGTACTTC
clone size: .
J gene: TRBJ2-5
V gene: TRBV6-5
D gene: .

CDR3 protein: CASSQDTGYKQYF
CDR3 DNA: TGCGCCAGCAGCCAAGATACAGGGTACAAGCAGTACTTC
clone size: .
J gene: TRBJ2-7
V gene: TRBV4-3
D gene: .

CDR3 protein: CASSTGTGVSYEQYF
CDR3 DNA: TGTGCCAGTAGTACCGGGACAGGGGTCTCCTACGAGCAGTACTTC
clone size: .
J gene: TRBJ2-7
V gene: TRBV19
D gene: TRBD1

CDR3 protein: CASSYSRYQVEAFF
CDR3 DNA: TGTGCCAGCAGTTACTCTCGTTACCAGGTCGAAGCTTTCTTT
clone size: .
J gene: TRBJ1-1
V gene: TRBV6-5
D gene: .

CDR3 protein: CAISYRQGNTEAFF
CDR3 DNA: TGTGCCATCAGTTACAGGCAGGGTAACACTGAAGCTTTCTTT
clone size: once
J gene: TRBJ1-1
V gene: TRBV10-3
D gene: .

CDR3 protein: CASSSRGGTGLFF
CDR3 DNA: TGCGCCAGCTCATCCCGGGGGGGGACAGGGCTATTCTTC
clone size: few
J gene: TRBJ2-1
V gene: TRBV10-1
D gene: .

CDR3 protein: CASSAGTSYEQYF
CDR3 DNA: TGCGCCAGCAGTGCCGGGACTAGCTACGAGCAGTACTTC
clone size: .
J gene: TRBJ2-7
V gene: TRBV10-2
D gene: TRBD2

CDR3 protein: CASSFQPGGLGYTF
CDR3 DNA: TGTGCCAGCAGTTTCCAGCCAGGGGGCCTTGGCTACACCTTC
clone size: few
J gene: TRBJ1-2
V gene: TRBV28
D gene: TRBD1

CDR3 protein: CASSRDSGEKLFF
CDR3 DNA: TGTGCCAGCTCACGGGACAGTGGGGAAAAACTGTTTTTT
clone size: .
J gene: TRBJ1-4
V gene: TRBV18
D gene: TRBD1

CDR3 protein: CASSLVSQGGNYGYTF
CDR3 DNA: TGTGCCAGCAGTTTAGTTAGCCAGGGAGGGAACTATGGCTACACCTTC
clone size: .
J gene: TRBJ1-2
V gene: TRBV27
D gene: .

CDR3 protein: CASSLDRYGQFF
CDR3 DNA: TGTGCCAGCAGCTTAGACCGGTATGGGCAGTTCTTC
clone size: .
J gene: TRBJ2-1
V gene: TRBV7-9
D gene: .

CDR3 protein: CASSPRGREYGYTF
CDR3 DNA: TGTGCCAGCAGCCCCAGGGGAAGAGAGTATGGCTACACCTTC
clone size: .
J gene: TRBJ1-2
V gene: TRBV13
D gene: .

CDR3 protein: CASSSGLKRPREKLFF
CDR3 DNA: TGTGCCAGCAGTTCAGGACTGAAAAGACCGAGGGAAAAACTGTTTTTT
clone size: .
J gene: TRBJ1-4
V gene: TRBV27
D gene: .

CDR3 protein: CASSQGGGTGELFF
CDR3 DNA: TGCGCCAGCAGCCAGGGCGGGGGGACCGGGGAGCTGTTTTTT
clone size: .
J gene: TRBJ2-2
V gene: TRBV4-1
D gene: TRBD2

CDR3 protein: CASSYQLAGTDTQYF
CDR3 DNA: TGTGCCAGCAGTTACCAACTAGCGGGCACAGATACGCAGTATTTT
clone size: once
J gene: TRBJ2-3
V gene: TRBV6-5
D gene: TRBD2

CDR3 protein: CASSGDRGKTEAFF
CDR3 DNA: TGTGCCAGCTCGGGCGACAGGGGGAAAACTGAAGCTTTCTTT
clone size: .
J gene: TRBJ1-1
V gene: TRBV18
D gene: TRBD1

CDR3 protein: CASSRSDLTSGPTSNTGELFF
CDR3 DNA: TGCGCCAGCAGCAGATCCGACCTAACTAGCGGCCCTACCTCGAACACCGGGGAGCTGTTTTTT
clone size: .
J gene: TRBJ2-2
V gene: TRBV10-1
D gene: TRBD2

CDR3 protein: CASSLRKKISTGANQPQHF
CDR3 DNA: TGTGCCAGCAGTTTGAGAAAGAAAATATCGACAGGGGCAAATCAGCCCCAGCATTTT
clone size: few
J gene: TRBJ1-5
V gene: TRBV28
D gene: TRBD1

CDR3 protein: CASSPGQEETQYF
CDR3 DNA: TGTGCCAGCAGCCCGGGACAGGAAGAGACCCAGTACTTC
clone size: .
J gene: TRBJ2-5
V gene: TRBV5-4
D gene: TRBD1

CDR3 protein: CASSFSAGGGPYEQYF
CDR3 DNA: TGTGCCAGCAGTTTCTCGGCGGGGGGAGGGCCCTACGAGCAGTACTTC
clone size: few
J gene: TRBJ2-7
V gene: TRBV27
D gene: TRBD2

CDR3 protein: CASSEGLRVNF
CDR3 DNA: TGTGCCAGCAGTGAAGGTCTCAGGGTCAACTTC
clone size: .
J gene: TRBJ2-7
V gene: TRBV25-1
D gene: .

CDR3 protein: CASSQSRVGGGYTF
CDR3 DNA: TGTGCCAGCAGCCAAAGCCGGGTCGGGGGTGGCTACACCTTC
clone size: few
J gene: TRBJ1-2
V gene: TRBV14
D gene: .